Detailed here is one T cell receptor beta chain. Method: immunoSEQ multiplex PCR; TCRdb's copy keeps in-frame clones and lacks some. The sample holds around 300,000 clones, about 90% seen once. This sample is drawn from a study of Ad26.COV2.S vaccination and SARS-CoV-2 variants. This sample's treatment: some 19 received Ad26.COV2.S at low or high dose, single or two shots; a few received placebo; per-sample allocation not given. Sampling was performed 63 days after the first vaccine or placebo injection. The sequence was obtained from a person between 18 and 59 years old who received the Ad26.COV2.S COVID-19 vaccine or a placebo. The sequencing used peripheral blood, collected in a trial of Ad26.COV2.S vaccine versus placebo.

The CDR3 DNA reads TGTGCCAGCAGCTTAGAACCAGGTAGGAGCTACACCTTC. Protein product: CASSLEPGRSYTF. The chain employs TRBV7-2 and TRBJ1-2; D remains unclear. The ends were cut back, 1 base at V and 9 bases at J, with 12 bases in the middle. Looked up from germline, CDR1 is SGHTA and CDR2 is FQGNSA. The CDR3 spans 13 residues.